These 24 T cell receptor beta chains were sequenced from one sample in a study of cytomegalovirus exposure and HLA in healthy donors. Use of 60 Vbeta and 13 Jbeta primers characterized the PCR. Only in-frame clones appear in the TCRdb table, and some are missing; sequencing was by immunoSEQ multiplex PCR. The table for this sample gives roughly 69,000 clones. Sequencing input: PBMCs. All receptors come from a young woman in good health and CMV-seronegative.

The chain links TRBV19 to TRBJ2-1; 11 positions match TRBD2. The CDR3 runs to 15 residues. From germline, CDR1 is LNHDA and CDR2 SQIVND (reference sequence). With V trimmed by 5 bases and J by 4 bases, 4 bases remained unmatched. CDR3 DNA: TGTGCCAGTAGTGCACTAGCGGGAGTTTACAATGAGCAGTTCTTC. As protein: CASSALAGVYNEQFF.

The CDR3 spells CASSQGLPLASGNTIYF. The CDR3 DNA follows: TGTGCCAGCAGCCAAGGGCTTCCGTTGGCCTCTGGAAACACCATATATTTT. The gene calls are TRBV4-2 and TRBJ1-3, with D uncertain. Germline V gene sequence: CDR1 LGHNA, CDR2 YNFKEQ. The CDR3 spans 17 residues. V was pared by 1 base and J by 0 bases, with 13 bases between.

The rearrangement links TRBV25-1 to TRBJ2-1; 8 bases line up with TRBD2. V shed 4 bases and J 11 bases; nucleotides not matched to a gene: 10. This CDR3 has 14 amino acids. Looked up from germline, CDR1 is MGHDK and CDR2 is SYGVNS. CDR3 coding DNA: TGTGCCAGCAGTGCGCCTCCCGGGGGGGGTAAGCAGTTCTTC. This sequence encodes CASSAPPGGGKQFF.

V usage is TRBV7-2 and J usage is TRBJ2-7; possibly TRBD2 for D (6 bases). In germline, CDR1 is SGHTA, CDR2 FQGNSA. The CDR3 extends over 15 amino acids. Trimming removed 4 bases from V and 6 bases from J, with 19 bases in between. CDR3 sequence reads: CASSSSRVGGSEQYF. CDR3 DNA sequence: TGTGCCAGCAGCTCGTCTCGTGTGGGGGGTTCCGAGCAGTACTTC. Together with reference TRBV7-2 and TRBJ2-7, the CDR3 gives the full variable domain: GAGVSQSPSNKVTEKGKDVELRCDPISGHTALYWYRQSLGQGLEFLIYFQGNSAPDKSGLPSDRFSAERTGGSVSTLTIQRTQQEDSAVYLCASSSSRVGGSEQYFGPGTRLTVT.

The gene calls are TRBV2 and TRBJ2-2; D perhaps matches TRBD2 (6 bases). The CDR3 length is 13 residues. Between the trimmed V and J ends, which lost 7 bases and 5 bases, there was a span of 11 bases. Germline V gene sequence: CDR1 SNHLY, CDR2 FYNNEI. CDR3 sequence: CASKAEGTGELFF. CDR3 in DNA: TGTGCCAGCAAGGCGGAGGGGACCGGGGAGCTGTTTTTT.

The gene calls are TRBV11-2 and TRBJ2-2; 9 nucleotides align to TRBD2. The J segment lost 7 bases and the V segment lost 0 bases, leaving 3 bases of the junction unmatched. The CDR3 is 15 amino acids. Germline V gene data show CDR1 as SGHAT and CDR2 as FQNNGV. The CDR3 DNA reads as TGTGCCAGCAGCTTAGATAGCGGGAGTGGCGGGGAGCTGTTTTTT. Translated, it gives CASSLDSGSGGELFF. Based on the CDR3 plus reference TRBV11-2 and TRBJ2-2, the full variable domain is EAGVAQSPRYKIIEKRQSVAFWCNPISGHATLYWYQQILGQGPKLLIQFQNNGVVDDSQLPKDRFSAERLKGVDSTLKIQPAKLEDSAVYLCASSLDSGSGGELFFGEGSRLTVL.

The chain is built from TRBV7-2 and TRBJ1-1; D gene ambiguous. Germline loops: CDR1 SGHTA, CDR2 FQGNSA. The V end lost 5 bases, the J end lost 8 bases, and 21 bases lay between the germline ends. The CDR3 extends over 15 amino acids. CDR3 nucleotides: TGTGCCAGCAGCCCCCCTCCCGACGGACCGGGGGAAGCTTTCTTT. This codes for CASSPPPDGPGEAFF.

The chain recombines TRBV7-9 with TRBJ2-3, with D perhaps matching TRBD1 (6 bases). V was shortened by 6 bases and J by 0 bases, with 10 bases between the two germline ends. Germline CDR1 reads SEHNR; CDR2 reads FQNEAQ (reference sequence). The CDR3 spans 14 residues. The CDR3 loop reads CASSTGISTDTQYF. The CDR3 nucleotides are TGTGCCAGCAGTACAGGGATTAGCACAGATACGCAGTATTTT.

CDR3 sequence (DNA): TGTGCCAGCAGTTTACAGGGGTTGGACTATGGCTACACCTTC. Translating it yields CASSLQGLDYGYTF. The chain carries TRBV27 and TRBJ1-2, with D possibly being TRBD1 (6 bases). Germline CDR1 is MNHEY and CDR2 is SMNVEV (reference sequence). The CDR3 consists of 14 residues. With 2 bases removed from V and 3 bases from J, the gap between germline ends came to 10 bases.

The chain carries TRBV7-3 and TRBJ2-1; 10 nucleotides agree with TRBD2. CDR3 length equals 15 residues. With 2 bases clipped from V and 7 bases from J, the junction kept 5 bases outside the gene matches. Germline CDR1 SGHTA, CDR2 FQGTGA. The CDR3 region has the DNA TGTGCCAGCAGCTTACCGGGACTAGCGAGGAATGAGCAGTTCTTC. This translates into CASSLPGLARNEQFF.

The chain couples TRBV20-1 to TRBJ2-1; D unresolved. The germline V gene has CDR1 DFQATT and CDR2 SNEGSKA (reference sequence). The CDR3 has 11 residues. V was clipped by 6 bases and J by 8 bases, with 11 bases between them. CDR3 in DNA: TGCAGTGCGTGGAGTATCGATGAGCAGTTCTTC. It specifies CSAWSIDEQFF.

The V call is TRBV5-1, the J call TRBJ1-4; 7 bases agree with TRBD1. V dropped 4 bases and J dropped 8; count of bases not matched to a gene: 8. CDR1 SGHRS and CDR2 YFSETQ come from the germline V gene. This CDR3 contains 14 residues. CDR3 sequence reads: CASSARGAGEKLFF. DNA of the CDR3: TGCGCCAGCAGCGCCAGGGGGGCAGGGGAAAAACTGTTTTTT.

This chain connects TRBV15 to TRBJ1-1, with D possibly TRBD1 on 5 matching bases. CDR1 and CDR2 (germline): LNHNV, YYDKDF (reference sequence). There are 13 residues in the CDR3. Trimming cost V 5 bases and J 9 bases, with 16 bases left between them. This CDR3 reads CATSSSRGGKAFF. CDR3 sequence (DNA): TGTGCCACCAGCTCCAGTCGGGGCGGGAAAGCTTTCTTT.

This chain links TRBV30 with TRBJ2-2; D gene ambiguous. From germline, CDR1 is GTSNPN and CDR2 SVGIG (reference sequence). This CDR3 is 13 amino acids long. V lost 1 base and J 4 bases, leaving 7 bases between the germline ends. CDR3: CAWSGSVTGELFF. The CDR3 DNA reads TGTGCCTGGAGTGGAAGCGTCACCGGGGAGCTGTTTTTT.

The genes are TRBV4-3 and TRBJ2-7, with D perhaps matching TRBD2 (5 bases). This CDR3 has 15 residues. Germline CDR1 is LGHNA and CDR2 is YSLEER. Trimming removed 0 bases from V and 7 bases from J, with 16 bases in between. The CDR3 DNA reads TGCGCCAGCAGCCAAGATTTGGCGGGCGCGGGTGAGCAGTACTTC. It encodes CASSQDLAGAGEQYF.

Comments on this clone: The same CDR3 arises from other DNA sequences in this sample as well. The chain joins TRBV29-1 to TRBJ2-7; TRBD1 might be the D (6 bases). The length of the CDR3 is 12 residues. The germline V gene encodes CDR1 SQVTM and CDR2 ANQGSEA. The V and J ends lost 3 bases and 7 bases respectively, with 13 bases between them. The CDR3 region has the DNA TGCAGCGTTGACAGGGGCGGTTCTGAGCAGTACTTC. Its protein product is CSVDRGGSEQYF.

The V gene is TRBV10-3, the J gene TRBJ2-7, with 9 bases identical to TRBD1. The CDR3 runs to 15 residues. Germline values: CDR1 ENHRY, CDR2 SYGVKD. V was pared by 5 bases and J by 6 bases, with 11 bases of the junction left unmatched. CDR3 nucleotide sequence: TGTGCCATCAGTAGGTCCGGGACAGGGCTTCTCGAGCAGTACTTC. It specifies CAISRSGTGLLEQYF.

The chain has TRBV7-2 and TRBJ1-6, with D possibly TRBD1 on 6 matching bases. The CDR3 has 15 residues. Trimming pared 1 base from V and 7 bases from J, leaving 11 bases between. CDR1 and CDR2 from the germline V gene are SGHTA and FQGNSA. This CDR3 reads CASSLVWQGNSPLHF. The CDR3 DNA reads TGTGCCAGCAGCTTAGTTTGGCAGGGGAATTCACCCCTCCACTTT.

V gene TRBV29-1 combines with J gene TRBJ2-1; the match to TRBD2 covers 9 bases. The germline CDR1 and CDR2 sequences are SQVTM and ANQGSEA. The trim removed 1 base at V and 0 bases at J, leaving 4 bases unmatched. This CDR3 region has 16 residues. CDR3 DNA: TGCAGCGTTGAAGGGAGTAGCGGGAGCTCCTACAATGAGCAGTTCTTC. It yields the protein CSVEGSSGSSYNEQFF.

V and J are TRBV4-3 and TRBJ1-4; TRBD1 agrees at 8 bases. V dropped 0 bases and J dropped 7; count of bases not matched to a gene: 13. The germline CDR1 and CDR2 sequences are LGHNA and YSLEER. This CDR3 contains 18 residues. The CDR3: CASSQDRARGPKGEKLFF. The CDR3 DNA is TGCGCCAGCAGCCAAGATAGGGCCAGGGGGCCCAAAGGTGAAAAACTGTTTTTT.

The chain has TRBV11-3 and TRBJ2-1; 14 bases match TRBD2. The V gene's germline CDR1 is SGHNT and CDR2 YENEEA. J gave up 9 bases and V 6 bases, and 7 bases lay outside the gene matches. The CDR3 covers 15 residues. CDR3 DNA sequence: TGTGCCAGCAGTCCCGGGGGACTAGCGGGAGCTGAGCAGTTCTTC. It specifies CASSPGGLAGAEQFF.

The CDR3 is CASSLTGQGAEGYTF. The CDR3, as DNA: TGTGCCAGCAGCTTGACCGGACAGGGGGCGGAGGGCTACACCTTC. This rearrangement joins TRBV7-3 to TRBJ1-2; 11 bases fit TRBD1. V shed 3 bases and J 8 bases; nucleotides not matched to a gene: 8. This CDR3 has 15 amino acids. Germline lookup yields CDR1 SGHTA and CDR2 FQGTGA.

This clone ranks as medium-sized in terms of frequency. The rearrangement links TRBV9 to TRBJ1-3, with TRBD1 as a possible D gene (6 bases). The CDR3 covers 16 residues. Per the germline V gene, CDR1 is SGDLS and CDR2 is YYNGEE. V lost 0 bases and J 0 bases, leaving 10 bases between the germline ends. The CDR3 region is CASSVAYRASGNTIYF. In DNA, the CDR3 is TGTGCCAGCAGCGTAGCTTACAGGGCCTCTGGAAACACCATATATTTT.

The chain is built from TRBV28 and TRBJ2-7; TRBD1 agrees at 7 bases. V lost 4 bases to trimming and J lost 3 bases; unmatched junction nucleotides: 9. From germline, CDR1 is MDHEN and CDR2 SYDVKM. The CDR3 totals 15 residues. CDR3 sequence: CASSSTTGAVYEQYF. Written as DNA, the CDR3 is TGTGCCAGCAGTTCAACTACAGGGGCAGTCTACGAGCAGTACTTC.